The 24 T cell receptor beta chains in this list originate from one sample, sequenced in a study of T cells in Graves' hyperthyroidism and ophthalmopathy. TCR beta CDR3 regions were amplified from RNA transcripts. First-round RT-PCR of the TCR CDR3 relied on the HTBI primer set. TCRdb recomputed calls from the multiplex PCR reads with MiXCR, one row per CDR3 protein. The sample has 750,000 to 900,000 distinct CDR3 sequences; 38% are singletons. What was sequenced was blood. These receptors were collected from a young man with Graves' hyperthyroidism.

This clonotype occurred a few times. The V call is TRBV20-1, the J call TRBJ2-5, with D maybe TRBD2 (5 bases). Germline lookup yields CDR1 DFQATT and CDR2 SNEGSKA (reference sequence). This CDR3 comprises 15 residues. V gave up 3 bases and J gave up 4 bases, with 18 bases separating them. The CDR3 DNA reads as TGCAGTGCTAGTCGGACTCCCGGGGTGCGAGAGACCCAGTACTTC. Protein sequence: CSASRTPGVRETQYF.

This clonotype was detected only a few times. The chain employs TRBV19 and TRBJ1-1; tentative D call: TRBD1 (6 bases). The CDR3 contains 12 residues. The V end lost 11 bases, the J end lost 3 bases, and 13 bases lay between the germline ends. Looked up from germline, CDR1 is LNHDA and CDR2 is SQIVND (reference sequence). The CDR3 DNA reads TGTGCCGTCCGAAGGGGGGACACTGAAGCTTTCTTT. Translating gives CAVRRGDTEAFF.

This clonotype was detected ten times or more. This chain connects TRBV6-1 to TRBJ1-5; TRBD1 aligns across 7 bases. Germline-derived CDR1 and CDR2 are MNHNS and SASEGT. The V segment lost 5 bases and the J segment 6 bases; nucleotides outside the gene matches: 7. The CDR3 totals 14 residues. The chain's CDR3 is CASSPTGNRQPQHF. The CDR3 DNA is TGTGCCAGCAGTCCGACAGGGAACCGTCAGCCCCAGCATTTT.

About this clonotype: The conserved phenylalanine or tryptophan normally closing the CDR3 is absent here, so this likely arose from a read error. The V gene is TRBV20-1, the J gene TRBJ1-2; 7 bases agree with TRBD1. CDR1 and CDR2 (germline): DFQATT, SNEGSKA (reference sequence). The V and J ends lost 6 bases and 8 bases, in that order; junction bases with no gene match: 21. The CDR3 has 16 amino acids. The CDR3 nucleotides read TGCAGTGCCCAGGGGGGGACGGCTGACAGTGTCGAGGGCTACACCTCC. Translating it yields CSAQGGTADSVEGYTS.

The V and J genes are TRBV7-8 and TRBJ2-7; tentatively, D is TRBD1 or TRBD2 (5 bases each). The CDR3 contains 15 residues. The V and J ends lost 6 bases and 0 bases respectively, with 15 bases between them. From germline, CDR1 is SGHVS and CDR2 FQNEAQ. The CDR3 region is CASSYSGLSSYEQYF. CDR3 coding DNA: TGTGCCAGCAGTTACTCGGGGCTGAGCTCCTACGAGCAGTACTTC.

The chain employs TRBV2 and TRBJ2-3; unclear D gene. Trimming took off 3 bases at V and 5 bases at J, with 15 bases between the two ends. This CDR3 contains 15 residues. Germline values: CDR1 SNHLY, CDR2 FYNNEI. This CDR3 is CASSDDGGAKDTQYF. The CDR3 nucleotides are TGTGCCAGCAGTGATGATGGCGGCGCCAAAGATACGCAGTATTTT.

As concerns this clonotype: A single base separates this from a much larger clone, so it may be a read error. The chain combines TRBV19 with TRBJ1-5; D unclear. V shed 7 bases and J shed 0 bases, with 7 bases lying between them. CDR1 is LNHDA and CDR2 is SQIVND in the germline V gene (reference sequence). This CDR3 contains 13 residues. As DNA, the CDR3 is TGTGCCAGTATGTACCGTAGCAATCAGCCCCAGCATTTT. Residues: CASMYRSNQPQHF.

About this clonotype: An end of the junction differs from the germline gene, which may be a read error. The J gene is TRBJ1-1, the V gene TRBV7-9; the D gene is possibly TRBD1 (6 bases). Germline V lookup: CDR1 SEHNR, CDR2 FQNEAQ (reference sequence). This CDR3 has 14 residues. The CDR3 DNA follows: TGCGCCAGCAGCCAAGTAGGGGGTGTGGGTGAAGCTTTCTTT. Translated, it gives CASSQVGGVGEAFF.

The chain joins TRBV6-1 to TRBJ2-7; 8 bases line up with TRBD1. The CDR3 is made up of 14 amino acids. The V gene's germline CDR1 is MNHNS and CDR2 SASEGT. V was clipped by 5 bases and J by 3 bases; unmatched bases: 6. The CDR3 loop is CASSFQGADYEQYF. DNA of the CDR3: TGTGCCAGCAGTTTTCAGGGGGCCGACTACGAGCAGTACTTC.

V gene TRBV20-1 combines with J gene TRBJ2-7; the match to TRBD1 covers 11 bases. CDR1 is DFQATT, CDR2 SNEGSKA, per germline (reference sequence). This CDR3 comprises 14 residues. The ends lost 5 bases at V and 3 bases at J; junction bases unmatched: 6. The CDR3 DNA reads as TGCAGTGCTGTTACGGGACAGGGGGGCTACGAGCAGTACTTC. Protein sequence: CSAVTGQGGYEQYF.

The table lists this clonotype with many counts. The rearrangement links TRBV20-1 to TRBJ2-5, with no clear D. Germline V gene data show CDR1 as DFQATT and CDR2 as SNEGSKA (reference sequence). The CDR3 loop spans 10 amino acids. The CDR3 sequence is CSALGETQYF. CDR3 nucleotides: TGCAGCGCCCTAGGGGAGACCCAGTACTTC.

The chain is built from TRBV5-1 and TRBJ2-7; the D is unclear. Germline loops: CDR1 SGHRS, CDR2 YFSETQ. The length of the CDR3 is 13 residues. V lost 4 bases and J 3 bases, leaving 11 bases between the germline ends. CDR3 nucleotides: TGCGCCAGCAGCCTCTTCACGGGCTACGAGCAGTACTTC. Translated, it gives CASSLFTGYEQYF.

The V gene is TRBV7-9, the J gene TRBJ2-5; 7 bases align to TRBD1. Losses at the gene ends were 5 bases for V and 5 bases for J; bases not matched to a gene: 8. CDR3 size: 14 residues. Germline CDR1 is SEHNR and CDR2 is FQNEAQ (reference sequence). The chain's CDR3 is CASSPTGMGETQYF. The DNA of the CDR3 is TGTGCCAGCAGCCCGACAGGGATGGGGGAGACCCAGTACTTC.

This clonotype was picked up many times. The gene calls are TRBV7-2 and TRBJ2-7, with D perhaps TRBD1 (5 bases). The CDR3 is 13 residues long. Germline V lookup: CDR1 SGHTA, CDR2 FQGNSA. V dropped 4 bases and J dropped 3 bases, with 10 bases sitting between them. The CDR3 sequence: CASSSDSRYEQYF. CDR3 bases: TGTGCCAGCAGCTCCGACAGCCGCTACGAGCAGTACTTC. The whole variable domain, filled in from reference TRBV7-2 and TRBJ2-7, reads GAGVSQSPSNKVTEKGKDVELRCDPISGHTALYWYRQSLGQGLEFLIYFQGNSAPDKSGLPSDRFSAERTGGSVSTLTIQRTQQEDSAVYLCASSSDSRYEQYFGPGTRLTVT.

About this clonotype itself: A junction boundary mismatches the germline segment, possibly from a read error. The rearrangement joins TRBV25-1 to TRBJ1-1; maybe TRBD1 (5 bases). There are 14 residues in the CDR3. Germline V CDR1 and CDR2: MGHDK, SYGVNS. The CDR3 DNA is TGCGCCAGCAGCCAGGGCACATCGGGCGCTGAAGCTTTCTTT. Translating gives CASSQGTSGAEAFF.

As regards this clonotype: One junction end disagrees with the germline gene, perhaps due to a read error. The chain uses TRBV7-1 and TRBJ2-5, with D maybe TRBD1 (6 bases). TRBV7-1 qualifies as an ORF whose function is uncertain. There are 15 residues in the CDR3. The DNA of the CDR3 is TGTGCCAGCAGCTCATCCGACAGGACGAGAGAGGCCCAGTACTTC. This sequence encodes CASSSSDRTREAQYF.

In this sample, this clonotype turned up many times. J is TRBJ1-5 and V is TRBV2; D not resolved. Between the trimmed V and J ends, which lost 7 bases and 2 bases, there was a span of 9 bases. Germline V gene sequence: CDR1 SNHLY, CDR2 FYNNEI. CDR3 length: 13 residues. In nucleotides, the CDR3 is TGTGCCAGCACCTCGCAGGGCAATCAGCCCCAGCATTTT. It translates to CASTSQGNQPQHF.

The chain employs TRBV25-1 and TRBJ1-1; possibly TRBD1 for D (5 bases). The V end lost 7 bases, the J end lost 7 bases, and 16 bases lay between the germline ends. Germline V CDR1 and CDR2: MGHDK, SYGVNS. The length of the CDR3 is 13 residues. This CDR3 is CASNPTWGSEAFF. The DNA of the CDR3 is TGTGCCAGCAACCCGACCTGGGGGAGTGAAGCTTTCTTT.

A few counts support this clonotype. The chain has TRBV7-2 and TRBJ2-7; 10 nucleotides agree with TRBD2. V was clipped by 2 bases and J by 1 base; unmatched bases: 8. This CDR3 is 17 amino acids long. CDR1 and CDR2 (germline): SGHTA, FQGNSA. CDR3 DNA: TGTGCCAGCAGCTTATTCGGAGCGGGAGGGAGGTCCTACGAGCAGTACTTC. Translation: CASSLFGAGGRSYEQYF.

The rearrangement links TRBV10-3 to TRBJ1-2, with D perhaps matching TRBD1 (5 bases). The CDR3 contains 11 residues. Trimming took 2 bases from V and 12 from J, leaving 10 bases between them. Looked up from germline, CDR1 is ENHRY and CDR2 is SYGVKD. The CDR3, as DNA: TGTGCCATCAGTGAGGTACCGGGACACACCTTC. Encoded protein: CAISEVPGHTF.

This clonotype was picked up many times. One base away lies a much larger clone, so this may be a sequencing read error. J is TRBJ2-6 and V is TRBV19, with D unclear. Per the germline V gene, CDR1 is LNHDA and CDR2 is SQIVND (reference sequence). The CDR3 consists of 11 residues. V lost 11 bases and J lost 0, with 2 bases in between. CDR3 residues: CACSGANVLTF. The CDR3 DNA sequence: TGTGCCTGCTCTGGGGCCAACGTCCTGACTTTC.

As for this clonotype: This may stem from a read error, because a much larger clone lies one nucleotide away. V and J are TRBV7-2 and TRBJ2-5; perhaps TRBD2 as D (6 bases). The CDR3 has 15 amino acids. The germline gives CDR1 SGHTA, CDR2 FQGNSA. Here the CDR3 DNA reads TGTGTCAGCAGCTTAGCGGCTTGGTACCAAGAGACCCAGTACTTC. Translation: CVSSLAAWYQETQYF.

This clonotype was seen repeatedly, ten times or more. The V call is TRBV7-9, the J call TRBJ1-3; the D gene is possibly TRBD1 (6 bases). The CDR3 sequence is 14 residues long. Trimming cost V 4 bases and J 4 bases, with 11 bases left between them. Germline CDR1 reads SEHNR; CDR2 reads FQNEAQ (reference sequence). In DNA, the CDR3 is TGTGCCAGCAGCTCCCTGGGGGGCGGAAACACCATATATTTT. The encoded protein is CASSSLGGGNTIYF.

The chain is built from TRBV9 and TRBJ1-3, with D perhaps matching TRBD1 (6 bases). Germline loops: CDR1 SGDLS, CDR2 YYNGEE. V lost 0 bases and J 4 bases, leaving 14 bases between the germline ends. The CDR3 is 16 residues long. The CDR3 coding sequence is TGTGCCAGCAGCGTAGATGCAGGGGCGAAAGGAAACACCATATATTTT. Protein sequence: CASSVDAGAKGNTIYF.